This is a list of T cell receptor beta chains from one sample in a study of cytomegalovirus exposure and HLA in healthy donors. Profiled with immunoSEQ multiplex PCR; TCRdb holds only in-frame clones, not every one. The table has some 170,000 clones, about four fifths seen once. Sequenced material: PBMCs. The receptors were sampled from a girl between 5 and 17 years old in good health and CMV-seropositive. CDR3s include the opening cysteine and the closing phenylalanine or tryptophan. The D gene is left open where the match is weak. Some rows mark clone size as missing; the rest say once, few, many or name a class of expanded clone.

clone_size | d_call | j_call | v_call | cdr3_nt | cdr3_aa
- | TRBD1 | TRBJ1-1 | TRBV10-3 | TGTGCCATCAGTGAGCCCCCGGACAGGGGTGAAGCTTTCTTT | CAISEPPDRGEAFF
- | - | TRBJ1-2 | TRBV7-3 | TGTGCCAGCAGAGCGGGGGGAGAGGCTGGCTACACCTTC | CASRAGGEAGYTF
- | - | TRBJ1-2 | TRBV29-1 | TGCAGCGTTGAAGATCGCGGCAGGGTGCCGTGGGGCTACACCTTC | CSVEDRGRVPWGYTF
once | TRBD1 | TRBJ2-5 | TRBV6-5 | TGTGCCAGCAGTTACTCTAGGGACAGGCAAGAGACCCAGTACTTC | CASSYSRDRQETQYF
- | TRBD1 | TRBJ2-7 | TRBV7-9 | TGTGCCAGCAGCAGGACAGGACAGGAGGAGCAGTACTTC | CASSRTGQEEQYF
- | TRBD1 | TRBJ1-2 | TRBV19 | TGTGCCAGTAGTAGACAGGGTAGAGACTATGGCTATACCTTC | CASSRQGRDYGYTF
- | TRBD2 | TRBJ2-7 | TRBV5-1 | TGCGCCAGCAGCTTGGATCCTAGCGGGCGATACTACGAGCAGTACTTC | CASSLDPSGRYYEQYF
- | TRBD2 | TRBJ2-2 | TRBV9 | TGTGCCAGCAGCGTAGGAGAACTAGCGGTCGGGGAGCTGTTTTTT | CASSVGELAVGELFF
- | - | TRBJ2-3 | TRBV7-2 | TGTGCCAGCAGCTTAGCCGGGACTCAGTTCCGCACAGATACGCAGTATTTT | CASSLAGTQFRTDTQYF
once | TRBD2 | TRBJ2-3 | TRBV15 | TGTGCCACCAGCAGGGGGCTAGCGGGAGGAACAGATACGCAGTATTTT | CATSRGLAGGTDTQYF
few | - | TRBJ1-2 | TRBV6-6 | TGTGCCAGCAGTCCCGTCCCGGAGTATGGCTACACCTTC | CASSPVPEYGYTF
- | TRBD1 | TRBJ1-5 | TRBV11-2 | TGTGCCAGCAGCCGGCCTCGGACAGGGCACAATCAGCCCCAGCATTTT | CASSRPRTGHNQPQHF
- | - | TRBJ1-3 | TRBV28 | TGTGCCAGCAGGGGCTGGAATCCCACCGGAAACACCATATATTTT | CASRGWNPTGNTIYF
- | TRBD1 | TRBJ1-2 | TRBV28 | TGTGCCAGCAGTGGATTGACAGGGGACACTTTTAACTATGGCTACACCTTC | CASSGLTGDTFNYGYTF
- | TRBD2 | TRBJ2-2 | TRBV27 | TGTGCCAGCAGTTTATTGGGACTAGCGTCGAACACCGGGGAGCTGTTTTTT | CASSLLGLASNTGELFF
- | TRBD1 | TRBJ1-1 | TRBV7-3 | TGTGCCAGCGGACCGGGACAGGACACTGAAGCTTTCTTT | CASGPGQDTEAFF
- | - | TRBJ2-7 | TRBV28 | TGTGCCAGCAGCCTATACAGAGAAGGATCCTACGAGCAGTACTTC | CASSLYREGSYEQYF
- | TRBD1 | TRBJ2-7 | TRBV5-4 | TGTGCCAGCAGCCAGACAGGGTTCTACGAGCAGTACTTC | CASSQTGFYEQYF
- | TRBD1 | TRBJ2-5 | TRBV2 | TGTGCCAGCAGGGTCGGACAGGGAGGGACCCAGTACTTC | CASRVGQGGTQYF
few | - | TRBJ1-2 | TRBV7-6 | TGTGCCAGCAGCTTACGCCCGGGGGGAAACTATGGCTACACCTTC | CASSLRPGGNYGYTF
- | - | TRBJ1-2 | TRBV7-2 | TGTGCCAGCAGCTTTCCCTCTTCAGGGTATGGCTACACCTTC | CASSFPSSGYGYTF
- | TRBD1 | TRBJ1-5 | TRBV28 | TGTGCCAGCAGTTTTCCGCTGACAGGGAGGATCGTTTTGAGCAATCAGCCCCAGCATTTT | CASSFPLTGRIVLSNQPQHF
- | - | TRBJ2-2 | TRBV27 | TGTGCCAGCAGTTTAGAAGGCAGGGTTGGGACCGGGGAGCTGTTTTTT | CASSLEGRVGTGELFF
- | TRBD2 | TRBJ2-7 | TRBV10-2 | TGCGCCAGCAGAGCTAGCGGGGGCTCCTACGAGCAGTACTTC | CASRASGGSYEQYF